This T cell receptor (beta chain) comes out of a study of post-analysis software for immune sequencing data. Study-wide points: Roughly five TRBV segments appeared more often in patients than in controls, and TRBV5-6, TRBV5-1 and TRBV20-1 were among these.

As to this clonotype: What it binds is unknown.

Incorporated into the TCR beta cDNA libraries were unique molecular identifiers, which served to reduce PCR and sequencing biases. One entry per CDR3 protein results from TCRdb running MiXCR on the PCR reads. The repertoire holds about 540,000 distinct CDR3 sequences, with 30% to 40% as singletons. Germline CDR1 reads SGHVS; CDR2 reads FNYEAQ. The V end lost 4 bases, the J end lost 1 base, and 10 bases lay between the germline ends. The CDR3 loop spans 14 amino acids. Sequenced input: blood. The chain carries TRBV7-6 and TRBJ1-1; D may be TRBD1 (6 bases). This TCR derives from a girl aged 2 to 17 with multiple sclerosis. The CDR3 DNA reads TGTGCCAGCAGCTCTTCGACAGGGAACACTGAAGCTTTCTTT. Translation gives CASSSSTGNTEAFF.